This paragraph covers one T cell receptor beta chain sequence. Its specificity is unknown. Free of recent acute infections or vaccinations, the donors were healthy HIV-negative adults. Every one of the donors was a Caucasian adult that lived in Nashville, Tennessee. The CDR3 loop spans 15 amino acids. J was trimmed by 8 bases and V by 4 bases; bases with no gene match: 9. Germline CDR1 is SGDLS and CDR2 is YYNGEE. The data derive from a study of shared clonotypes between healthy human individuals. Study details: Three plates were used per donor for CD4 naive, three for CD4 memory, two for CD8 naive and one for CD8 memory. General study findings and limits: Four donors held about 5% of naive CD4 clonotypes in common.

Clones were read by immunoSEQ multiplex PCR, and TCRdb kept only the in-frame ones, dropping some. The table shows 2.3 million or so clones, with more than 80% occurring only once. This receptor was obtained from a man aged 18 to 29 in good health. Some clones in this sample may be carry-over from other donors' samples. The chain is built from TRBV9 and TRBJ2-3; the match to TRBD2 covers 11 bases. Sequences were obtained from naive CD4+ T cells from PBMCs. Subset described: CD45RA+ positively selected. CDR3 region: CASSPRSGREATQYF. CDR3 bases: TGTGCCAGCAGCCCCCGTAGCGGGAGGGAGGCTACGCAGTATTTT.